This passage covers 16 T cell receptor beta chains from one sample sequenced in a study of shared clonotypes between healthy human individuals. Method: immunoSEQ multiplex PCR; TCRdb's copy keeps in-frame clones and lacks some. The repertoire holds 700,000 to 950,000 clones, with 96% as singletons. Cells designated naive CD8 were CD45RO-negative and were positively selected for CCR7, with terminally differentiated effector memory CD45RA+ cells excluded. Sequenced material: naive CD8+ T cells sorted from blood. The origin of the receptors is a man aged 25 to 40 in good health.

The chain is built from TRBV7-2 and TRBJ1-5; TRBD1 might be the D (5 bases). There are 14 residues in the CDR3. Per germline, CDR1 SGHTA and CDR2 FQGNSA. The germline V and J ends were trimmed by 3 bases and 4 bases, with 10 bases remaining between them. CDR3 DNA: TGTGCCAGCAGCTTGCGAGGGGTGAATCAGCCCCAGCATTTT. It translates to CASSLRGVNQPQHF.

The gene calls are TRBV19 and TRBJ2-1, with 10 bases that match TRBD2. V was clipped by 5 bases and J by 0 bases; unmatched bases: 7. CDR3 size: 17 residues. CDR1 LNHDA and CDR2 SQIVND come from the germline V gene (reference sequence). CDR3 sequence (DNA): TGTGCCAGTAGTGTAGCGGGAGGTGAGTACTCCTACAATGAGCAGTTCTTC. It codes for CASSVAGGEYSYNEQFF.

This clone was seen only once. This rearrangement joins TRBV10-2 to TRBJ2-1, with D possibly matching TRBD2 (6 bases). The CDR3 loop spans 13 amino acids. V gave up 8 bases and J gave up 6 bases, with 14 bases separating them. CDR1 and CDR2 from the germline V gene are WSHSY and SAAADI. The CDR3 nucleotides read TGCGCCAGCGGGGTTGGCGGGACCAATGAGCAGTTCTTC. Translating gives CASGVGGTNEQFF.

The rearrangement uses TRBV7-9 and TRBJ2-2, with unresolved D. The CDR3 is 12 amino acids. Trimming took off 4 bases at V and 5 bases at J, with 5 bases between the two ends. Germline-derived CDR1 and CDR2 are SEHNR and FQNEAQ (reference sequence). The CDR3 reads CASSWVTGELFF. In DNA form, the CDR3 reads TGTGCCAGCAGCTGGGTAACCGGGGAGCTGTTTTTT. Combining the CDR3 with reference TRBV7-9 and TRBJ2-2 gives the whole variable domain DTGVSQNPRHKITKRGQNVTFRCDPISEHNRLYWYRQTLGQGPEFLTYFQNEAQLEKSRLLSDRFSAERPKGSFSTLEIQRTEQGDSAMYLCASSWVTGELFFGEGSRLTVL.

This clone was seen only once. V is TRBV4-2 and J is TRBJ2-7; TRBD2 is a possible D gene (6 bases). Trimming cost V 0 bases and J 3 bases, with 12 bases left between them. The germline V gene encodes CDR1 LGHNA and CDR2 YNFKEQ. The CDR3 extends over 15 amino acids. The CDR3 loop is CASSQEFTSNYEQYF. CDR3 nucleotide sequence: TGTGCCAGCAGCCAAGAGTTTACTAGCAACTACGAGCAGTACTTC.

V and J are TRBV5-1 and TRBJ2-5; the D gene is possibly TRBD2 (6 bases). The CDR3 extends over 15 amino acids. The germline V and J ends were trimmed by 0 bases and 6 bases, with 15 bases remaining between them. Germline assignment: CDR1 SGHRS and CDR2 YFSETQ. CDR3 nucleotide sequence: TGCGCCAGCAGCTTGGTCTCCCTAGCGAGCAAGACCCAGTACTTC. Translating it yields CASSLVSLASKTQYF.

In DNA, the CDR3 is TGTGCCAGCAGCTTTAGTCCGGGACTAGCGGGAGAACGCACCGGGGAGCTGTTTTTT. Protein: CASSFSPGLAGERTGELFF. The chain is built from TRBV7-8 and TRBJ2-2, with 14 bases identical to TRBD2. V gave up 3 bases and J gave up 4 bases; unmatched junction bases: 10. Germline V gene sequence: CDR1 SGHVS, CDR2 FQNEAQ. The CDR3 is 19 amino acids.

V is TRBV4-1 and J is TRBJ1-5, with 10 bases lining up with TRBD1. The V segment lost 2 bases and the J segment 5 bases; nucleotides outside the gene matches: 9. Germline assignment: CDR1 MGHRA and CDR2 YSYEKL. The CDR3 contains 17 residues. The CDR3 sequence is CASSQTPTGGYDQPQHF. CDR3 nucleotide sequence: TGCGCCAGCAGCCAAACCCCGACAGGGGGCTATGATCAGCCCCAGCATTTT.

The V and J genes are TRBV11-2 and TRBJ2-7; D unclear. Germline V gives CDR1 SGHAT, CDR2 FQNNGV. The CDR3 extends over 13 amino acids. Between the trimmed V and J ends, which lost 5 bases and 3 bases, there was a span of 11 bases. The CDR3 sequence is CASSPTISYEQYF. The CDR3 DNA reads as TGTGCCAGCAGCCCCACGATAAGCTACGAGCAGTACTTC.

The chain uses TRBV4-1 and TRBJ2-2; D is unclear. Trimming took off 0 bases at V and 6 bases at J, with 11 bases between the two ends. The CDR3 contains 15 residues. Germline-derived CDR1 and CDR2 are MGHRA and YSYEKL. CDR3 residues: CASSQDPGTSGELFF. The CDR3 coding sequence is TGCGCCAGCAGCCAAGATCCCGGCACCTCCGGGGAGCTGTTTTTT.

This clone was observed once. This chain connects TRBV19 to TRBJ2-3, with 12 bases matching TRBD2. Per the germline V gene, CDR1 is LNHDA and CDR2 is SQIVND (reference sequence). The ends lost 7 bases at V and 6 bases at J; junction bases unmatched: 14. CDR3 length equals 17 residues. The CDR3 loop reads CASKEWGLAGGPDTQYF. The CDR3 DNA follows: TGTGCCAGTAAGGAGTGGGGACTAGCGGGTGGCCCGGATACGCAGTATTTT.

The table lists this clone with a count of one. The genes are TRBV7-8 and TRBJ2-2, with D unclear. V was clipped by 3 bases and J by 6 bases, with 8 bases between them. Germline V gene lookup returns CDR1 SGHVS and CDR2 FQNEAQ. The CDR3 length is 13 residues. The CDR3 protein is CASSFSAAGELFF. Written as DNA, the CDR3 is TGTGCCAGCAGCTTTTCCGCCGCCGGGGAGCTGTTTTTT.

The chain joins TRBV7-9 to TRBJ2-5; TRBD2 matches 7 bases. The CDR3 is made up of 16 amino acids. Germline V gives CDR1 SEHNR, CDR2 FQNEAQ (reference sequence). The V and J ends lost 1 base and 1 base, in that order; junction bases with no gene match: 6. CDR3 protein: CASSLVASGFQETQYF. In DNA, the CDR3 is TGTGCCAGCAGCTTAGTGGCTAGCGGATTCCAAGAGACCCAGTACTTC.

The rearrangement joins TRBV4-1 to TRBJ2-5, with 7 bases matching TRBD2. CDR1 and CDR2 (germline): MGHRA, YSYEKL. Germline trimming cut 0 bases from V and 5 bases from J; bases unmatched to any gene: 6. The length of the CDR3 is 15 residues. The CDR3 sequence is CASSQDTSEDETQYF. For the CDR3, the DNA is TGCGCCAGCAGCCAAGATACTAGCGAAGACGAGACCCAGTACTTC.

The chain uses TRBV7-8 and TRBJ1-2; weak D call: TRBD1 (5 bases). This CDR3 is 14 amino acids long. V was shortened by 5 bases and J by 4 bases, with 14 bases between the two germline ends. Germline V CDR1 and CDR2: SGHVS, FQNEAQ. The CDR3 nucleotides are TGTGCCAGCAGCCGAGGGGCCGACACCTATGGCTACACCTTC. This sequence encodes CASSRGADTYGYTF.

This chain links TRBV28 with TRBJ1-5; no clear D. The CDR3 runs to 14 residues. Germline values: CDR1 MDHEN, CDR2 SYDVKM. V dropped 7 bases and J dropped 4 bases, with 14 bases sitting between them. The CDR3 nucleotides read TGTGCCAGCATGGTCGTACTAGCTAATCAGCCCCAGCATTTT. This translates into CASMVVLANQPQHF.